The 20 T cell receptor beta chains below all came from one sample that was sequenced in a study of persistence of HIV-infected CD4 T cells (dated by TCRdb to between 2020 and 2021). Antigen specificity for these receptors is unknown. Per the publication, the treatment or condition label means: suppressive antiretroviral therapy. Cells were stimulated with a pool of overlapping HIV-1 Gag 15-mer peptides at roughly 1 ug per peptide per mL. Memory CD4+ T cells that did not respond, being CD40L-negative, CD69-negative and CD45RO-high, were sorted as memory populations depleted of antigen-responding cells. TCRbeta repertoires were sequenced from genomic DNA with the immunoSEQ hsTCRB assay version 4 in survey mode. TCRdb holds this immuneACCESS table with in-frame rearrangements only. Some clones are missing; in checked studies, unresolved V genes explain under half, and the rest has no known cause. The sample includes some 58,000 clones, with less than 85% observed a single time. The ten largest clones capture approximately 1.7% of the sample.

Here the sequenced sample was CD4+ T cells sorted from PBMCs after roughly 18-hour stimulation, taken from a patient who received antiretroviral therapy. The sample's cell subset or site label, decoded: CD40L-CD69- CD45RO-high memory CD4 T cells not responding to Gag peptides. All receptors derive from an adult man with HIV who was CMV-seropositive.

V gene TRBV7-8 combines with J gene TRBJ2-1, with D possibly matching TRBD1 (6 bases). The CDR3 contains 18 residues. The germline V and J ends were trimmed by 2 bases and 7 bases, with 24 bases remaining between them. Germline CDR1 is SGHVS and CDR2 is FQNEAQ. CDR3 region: CASSLLALRGRGGNEQFF. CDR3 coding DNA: TGTGCCAGCAGCTTACTCGCCCTTCGGGGTCGAGGGGGAAATGAGCAGTTCTTC.

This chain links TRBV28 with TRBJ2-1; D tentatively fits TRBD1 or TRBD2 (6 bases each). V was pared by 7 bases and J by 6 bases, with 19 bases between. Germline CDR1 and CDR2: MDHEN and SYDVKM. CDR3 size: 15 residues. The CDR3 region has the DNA TGTGCCAGCATCCTAGGGGGGTATGGGGCCAATGAGCAGTTCTTC. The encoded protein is CASILGGYGANEQFF.

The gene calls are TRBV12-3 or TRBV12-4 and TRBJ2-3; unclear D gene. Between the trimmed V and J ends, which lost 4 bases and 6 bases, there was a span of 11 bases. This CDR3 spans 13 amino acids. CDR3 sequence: CASSSPLRDTQYF. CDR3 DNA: TGTGCCAGCAGTTCGCCTCTTCGGGATACGCAGTATTTT.

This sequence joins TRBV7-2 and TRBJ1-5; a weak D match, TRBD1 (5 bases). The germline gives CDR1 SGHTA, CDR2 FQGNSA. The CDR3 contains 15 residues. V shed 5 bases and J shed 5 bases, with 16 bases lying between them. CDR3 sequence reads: CASSLTARGDQPQHF. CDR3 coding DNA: TGTGCCAGCAGCCTGACTGCTAGAGGGGATCAGCCCCAGCATTTT.

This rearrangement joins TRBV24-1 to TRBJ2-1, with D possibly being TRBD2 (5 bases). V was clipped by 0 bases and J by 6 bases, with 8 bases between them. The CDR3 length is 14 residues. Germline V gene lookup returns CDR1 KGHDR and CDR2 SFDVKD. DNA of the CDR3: TGTGCCACCAGTGATTTGGGGAGTTCCAATGAGCAGTTCTTC. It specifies CATSDLGSSNEQFF.

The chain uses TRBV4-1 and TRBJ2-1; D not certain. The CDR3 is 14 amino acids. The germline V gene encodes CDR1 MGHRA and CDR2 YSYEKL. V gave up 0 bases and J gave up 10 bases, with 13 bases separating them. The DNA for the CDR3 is TGCGCCAGCAGCCAAGACACGGTACTTGGGGAGCAGTTCTTC. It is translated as CASSQDTVLGEQFF.

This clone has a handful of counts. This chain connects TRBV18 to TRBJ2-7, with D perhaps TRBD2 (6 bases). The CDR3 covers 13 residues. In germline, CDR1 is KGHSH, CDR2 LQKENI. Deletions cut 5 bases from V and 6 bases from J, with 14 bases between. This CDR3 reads CASSSLEGSEQYF. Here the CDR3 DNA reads TGTGCCAGCTCATCTCTGGAGGGCAGCGAGCAGTACTTC.

CDR3 DNA sequence: TGTGCCAGCAGCCACCGACAGGCCACTGAAGCTTTCTTT. This sequence encodes CASSHRQATEAFF. The chain is built from TRBV7-9 and TRBJ1-1; possible D gene TRBD1, 6 bases. The CDR3 has 13 residues. CDR1 and CDR2 (germline): SEHNR, FQNEAQ (reference sequence). V shed 5 bases and J shed 4 bases, with 11 bases lying between them. Looking up the rest from reference TRBV7-9 and TRBJ1-1 gives the full variable domain: DTGVSQNPRHKITKRGQNVTFRCDPISEHNRLYWYRQTLGQGPEFLTYFQNEAQLEKSRLLSDRFSAERPKGSFSTLEIQRTEQGDSAMYLCASSHRQATEAFFGQGTRLTVV.

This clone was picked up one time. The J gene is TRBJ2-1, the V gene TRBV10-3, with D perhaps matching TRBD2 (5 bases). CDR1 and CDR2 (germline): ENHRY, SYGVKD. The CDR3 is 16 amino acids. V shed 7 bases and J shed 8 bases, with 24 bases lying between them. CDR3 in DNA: TGTGCCATCAAGAGCACAGCGGCCTCTCTACGCGATGAGCAGTTCTTC. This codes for CAIKSTAASLRDEQFF.

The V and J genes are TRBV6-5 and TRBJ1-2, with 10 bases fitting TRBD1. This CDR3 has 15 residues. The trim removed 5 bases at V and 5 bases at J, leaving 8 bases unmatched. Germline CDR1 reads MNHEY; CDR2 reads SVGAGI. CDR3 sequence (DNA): TGTGCCAGCAGTCTTGACAGGGGGCGGGGGTATGGCTACACCTTC. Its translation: CASSLDRGRGYGYTF.

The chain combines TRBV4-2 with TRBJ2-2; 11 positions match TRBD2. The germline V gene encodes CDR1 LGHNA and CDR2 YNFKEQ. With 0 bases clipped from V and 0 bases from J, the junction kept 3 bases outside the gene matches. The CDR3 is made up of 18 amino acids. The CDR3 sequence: CASSQELAGASNTGELFF. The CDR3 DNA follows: TGTGCCAGCAGCCAAGAACTAGCGGGGGCCTCGAACACCGGGGAGCTGTTTTTT.

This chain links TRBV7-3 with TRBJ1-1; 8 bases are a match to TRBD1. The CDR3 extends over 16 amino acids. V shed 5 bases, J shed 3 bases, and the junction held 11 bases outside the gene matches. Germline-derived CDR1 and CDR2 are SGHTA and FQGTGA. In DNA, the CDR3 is TGTGCCAGCAGCCGACAGGGGAGTGGTTTGTACACTGAAGCTTTCTTT. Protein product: CASSRQGSGLYTEAFF.

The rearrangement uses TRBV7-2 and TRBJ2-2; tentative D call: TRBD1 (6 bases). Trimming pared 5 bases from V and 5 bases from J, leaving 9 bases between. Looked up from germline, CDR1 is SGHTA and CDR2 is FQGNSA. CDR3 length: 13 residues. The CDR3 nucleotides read TGTGCCAGCAGCAACAGGGCAACCGGGGAGCTGTTTTTT. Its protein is CASSNRATGELFF.

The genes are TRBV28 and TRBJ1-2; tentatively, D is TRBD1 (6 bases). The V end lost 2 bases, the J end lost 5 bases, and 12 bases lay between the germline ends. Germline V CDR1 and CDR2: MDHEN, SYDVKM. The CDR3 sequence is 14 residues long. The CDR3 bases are TGTGCCAGCAGTTTAGGTAGGGGACAATATGGCTACACCTTC. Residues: CASSLGRGQYGYTF.

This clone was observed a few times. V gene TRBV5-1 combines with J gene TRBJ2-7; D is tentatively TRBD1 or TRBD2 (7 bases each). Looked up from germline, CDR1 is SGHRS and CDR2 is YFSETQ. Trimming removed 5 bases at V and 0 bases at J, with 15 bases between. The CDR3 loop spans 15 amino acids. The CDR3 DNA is TGCGCCAGCAGGCAACGGGGGGACAGCTCCTACGAGCAGTACTTC. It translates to CASRQRGDSSYEQYF.

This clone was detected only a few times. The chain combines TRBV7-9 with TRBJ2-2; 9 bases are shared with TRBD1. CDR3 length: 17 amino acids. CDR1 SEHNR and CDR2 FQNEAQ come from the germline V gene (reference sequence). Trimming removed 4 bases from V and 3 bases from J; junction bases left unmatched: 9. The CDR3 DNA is TGTGCCAGCAGCTCACCCTTTACAGGGGGCGACACCGGGGAGCTGTTTTTT. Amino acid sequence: CASSSPFTGGDTGELFF.

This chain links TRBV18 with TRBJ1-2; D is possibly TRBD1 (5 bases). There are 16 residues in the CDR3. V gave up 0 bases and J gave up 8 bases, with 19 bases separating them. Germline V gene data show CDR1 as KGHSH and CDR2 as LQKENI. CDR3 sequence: CASSPPGGQNPLGYTF. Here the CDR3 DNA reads TGTGCCAGCTCACCACCAGGAGGACAAAACCCTCTAGGCTACACCTTC.

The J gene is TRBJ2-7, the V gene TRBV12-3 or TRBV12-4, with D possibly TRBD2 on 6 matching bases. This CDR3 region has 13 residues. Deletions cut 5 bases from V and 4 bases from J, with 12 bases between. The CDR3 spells CASSRRVEYEQYF. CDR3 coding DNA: TGTGCCAGCAGTCGGAGGGTTGAGTACGAGCAGTACTTC.

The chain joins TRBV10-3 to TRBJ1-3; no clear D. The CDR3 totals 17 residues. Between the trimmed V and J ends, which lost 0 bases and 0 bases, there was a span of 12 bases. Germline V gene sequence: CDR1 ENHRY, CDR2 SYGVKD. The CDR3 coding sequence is TGTGCCATCAGTGAGTCGAAACGGACTTACTCTGGAAACACCATATATTTT. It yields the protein CAISESKRTYSGNTIYF.

CDR3 amino acids: CASTYKWGAETQYF. CDR3 coding DNA: TGTGCCAGTACCTACAAATGGGGGGCCGAGACCCAGTACTTC. The rearrangement joins TRBV19 to TRBJ2-5; the D gene could be TRBD1 or TRBD2 (6 bases each). The ends were cut back, 7 bases at V and 5 bases at J, with 17 bases in the middle. CDR1 and CDR2 (germline): LNHDA, SQIVND (reference sequence). The CDR3 spans 14 residues.